Listed below are T cell receptor beta chains from one sample, sequenced in a study of blood T cell repertoires in COVID-19. Sequencing was performed with immunoSEQ multiplex PCR; in TCRdb, only in-frame clones are kept and a portion is missing. The table lists 130,000 or so clones, 82% of them singletons. Material for sequencing was peripheral blood. The receptors were gathered from a woman aged 70-85 years with acute or convalescent COVID-19. The CDR3 runs from the conserved cysteine through the conserved F or W. D genes are given only for firm matches. Size is omitted from some rows. Given values are once, few, many or a class for expanded clones.

TRBV7-8	TRBJ1-6	-	-	CASSFSGDGTPLHF	TGTGCCAGCAGCTTCTCCGGGGATGGGACACCCCTCCACTTT
TRBV5-8	TRBJ1-2	-	-	CASSLRQGLGYGYTF	TGTGCCAGCAGCTTGCGTCAGGGGCTGGGCTATGGCTACACCTTC
TRBV24-1	TRBJ1-5	-	-	CATSGQPNQPQHF	TGTGCCACCAGTGGACAGCCAAATCAGCCCCAGCATTTT
TRBV6-1	TRBJ1-1	-	-	CASSDRANTEAFF	TGTGCCAGCAGTGACAGGGCGAACACTGAAGCTTTCTTT
TRBV7-9	TRBJ1-1	TRBD1	-	CASSYGQGALAFF	TGTGCCAGCAGCTACGGACAGGGGGCATTAGCTTTCTTT
TRBV29-1	TRBJ1-1	-	-	CSAIKATGGTEAFF	TGCAGCGCCATAAAAGCGACCGGCGGCACTGAAGCTTTCTTT
TRBV2	TRBJ1-4	TRBD1	-	CASSQYRGENEKLFF	TGTGCCAGCAGTCAGTACAGGGGTGAGAATGAAAAACTGTTTTTT
TRBV7-6	TRBJ2-5	TRBD2	-	CASSSRLAGTETQYF	TGTGCCAGCAGCTCCCGACTAGCGGGGACAGAGACCCAGTACTTC
TRBV5-4	TRBJ1-6	TRBD1	-	CASSLQGALINSPLHF	TGTGCCAGCAGCTTACAGGGGGCCCTTATTAATTCACCCCTCCACTTT
TRBV6-2/TRBV6-3	TRBJ2-3	TRBD2	-	CASSPSYSGGRVDTQYF	TGTGCCAGCAGTCCCTCATATTCGGGGGGGCGGGTAGATACGCAGTATTTT
TRBV19	TRBJ1-6	TRBD1	-	CASSMPRDRGNSPLHF	TGTGCCAGTAGTATGCCAAGGGACAGGGGCAATTCACCCCTCCACTTT
TRBV19	TRBJ1-4	-	-	CASSNTGPGEKLFF	TGTGCCAGTAGTAACACAGGGCCGGGGGAAAAACTGTTTTTT
TRBV25-1	TRBJ1-2	-	-	CASSAPDGTANYGYTF	TGTGCCAGCAGCGCTCCGGATGGAACAGCTAACTATGGCTACACCTTC
TRBV18	TRBJ2-5	TRBD2	-	CASSPGLARGTQYF	TGTGCCAGCTCACCCGGACTAGCTAGGGGGACCCAGTACTTC
TRBV2	TRBJ2-5	TRBD2	-	CASSEWGGGPLETQYF	TGTGCCAGCAGTGAATGGGGCGGGGGGCCGCTTGAGACCCAGTACTTC
TRBV30	TRBJ1-3	-	few	CAWSAQGLENTIYF	TGTGCCTGGAGTGCACAGGGTCTCGAAAACACCATATATTTT
TRBV14	TRBJ2-1	TRBD2	-	CASRLAGAYNEQFF	TGTGCCAGCAGACTAGCGGGGGCCTATAATGAGCAGTTCTTC
TRBV5-1	TRBJ2-1	-	-	CASSLVGSYNEQFF	TGCGCCAGCAGTCTAGTGGGCTCCTACAATGAGCAGTTCTTC
TRBV7-9	TRBJ1-2	-	-	CASSSSGQGNYNGYTF	TGTGCCAGCAGCTCTTCGGGGCAGGGGAATTACAATGGCTACACCTTC
TRBV14	TRBJ2-5	TRBD1	-	CASSQNWTGIRETQYF	TGTGCCAGCAGCCAGAACTGGACAGGGATACGAGAGACCCAGTACTTC
TRBV6-5	TRBJ2-5	-	-	CASNPLRETQYF	TGTGCCAGCAATCCCCTACGAGAGACCCAGTACTTC
TRBV19	TRBJ1-1	TRBD1	-	CAAADRDIIGTEAFF	TGTGCCGCAGCGGACAGGGATATAATTGGCACTGAAGCTTTCTTT
TRBV2	TRBJ1-1	-	few	CASSGYRVGTEAFF	TGTGCCAGCAGTGGTTACAGGGTAGGCACTGAAGCTTTCTTT
TRBV6-5	TRBJ2-5	TRBD1	-	CASTLGTGGVETQYF	TGTGCCAGCACCCTCGGAACAGGGGGCGTAGAGACCCAGTACTTC
TRBV19	TRBJ1-1	-	-	CASSIQGLRTEAFF	TGTGCCAGTAGTATTCAGGGGCTTAGGACTGAAGCTTTCTTT
TRBV25-1	TRBJ1-4	-	-	CASSEHPREKLFF	TGTGCCAGCAGTGAACACCCCCGGGAAAAACTGTTTTTT